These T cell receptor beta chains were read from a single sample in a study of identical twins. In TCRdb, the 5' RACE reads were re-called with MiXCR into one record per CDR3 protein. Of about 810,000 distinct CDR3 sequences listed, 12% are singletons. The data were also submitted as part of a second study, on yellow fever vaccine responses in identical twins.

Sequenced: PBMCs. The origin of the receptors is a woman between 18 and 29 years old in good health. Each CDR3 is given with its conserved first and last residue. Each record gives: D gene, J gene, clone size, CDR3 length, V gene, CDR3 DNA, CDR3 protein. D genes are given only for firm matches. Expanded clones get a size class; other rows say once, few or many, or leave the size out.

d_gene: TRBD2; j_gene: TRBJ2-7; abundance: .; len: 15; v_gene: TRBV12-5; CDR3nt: TGTGCTAGTGGTTTCCCCAGCGGGAGGGCCTACGAGCAGTACTTC; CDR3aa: CASGFPSGRAYEQYF
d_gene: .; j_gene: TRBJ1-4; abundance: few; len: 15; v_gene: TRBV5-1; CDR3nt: TGCGCCAGCCGACCCGAGCCGCTCGTAGGGGAAAAACTGTTTTTT; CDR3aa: CASRPEPLVGEKLFF
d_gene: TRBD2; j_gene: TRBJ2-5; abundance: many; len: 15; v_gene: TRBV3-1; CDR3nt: TGTGCCAGCAGCCAAGGGACTAGCGGGAGAGAGACCCAGTACTTC; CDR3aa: CASSQGTSGRETQYF
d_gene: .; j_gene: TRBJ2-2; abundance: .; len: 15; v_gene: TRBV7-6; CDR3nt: TGTGCCAGCAGCTTAGCGAACGTAGGCCCCGGGGAGCTGTTTTTT; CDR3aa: CASSLANVGPGELFF
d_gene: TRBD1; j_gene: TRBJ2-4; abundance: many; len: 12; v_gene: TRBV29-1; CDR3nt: TGCAGCGTCGGACAGGGGAAAAACATTCAGTACTTC; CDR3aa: CSVGQGKNIQYF
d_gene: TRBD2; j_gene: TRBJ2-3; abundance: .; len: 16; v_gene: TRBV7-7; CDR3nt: TGTGCCAGCAGCTTACGCGCGGGGGACGGGGCAGATACGCAGTATTTT; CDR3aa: CASSLRAGDGADTQYF
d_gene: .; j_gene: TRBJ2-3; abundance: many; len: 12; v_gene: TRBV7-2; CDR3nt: TGTGCCAGCAGCCGCGCGTCGGATACGCAGTATTTT; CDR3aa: CASSRASDTQYF
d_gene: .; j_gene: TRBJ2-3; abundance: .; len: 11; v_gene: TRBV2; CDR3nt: TGTGCCAGCAAGGGGAAAGATACGCAGTATTTT; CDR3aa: CASKGKDTQYF
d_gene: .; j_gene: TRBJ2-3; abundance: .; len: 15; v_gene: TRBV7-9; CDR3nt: TGTGCCAGCAGCCCTAGTCAGGGCCCCACAGATACGCAGTATTTT; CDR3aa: CASSPSQGPTDTQYF
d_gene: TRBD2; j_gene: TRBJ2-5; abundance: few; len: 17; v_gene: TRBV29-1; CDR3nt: TGCAGCGTTGACCCACCCCCGGGACTAGCGGGATGGGAGACCCAGTACTTC; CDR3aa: CSVDPPPGLAGWETQYF
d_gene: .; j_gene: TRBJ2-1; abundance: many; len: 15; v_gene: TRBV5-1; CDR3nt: TGCGCCAGCAGCTTGGGACATAGCTCCTACAATGAGCAGTTCTTC; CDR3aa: CASSLGHSSYNEQFF
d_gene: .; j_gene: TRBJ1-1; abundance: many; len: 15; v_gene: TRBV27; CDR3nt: TGTGCCAGCAGTCCCAACTACAGGGCGGCCACTGAAGCTTTCTTT; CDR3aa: CASSPNYRAATEAFF
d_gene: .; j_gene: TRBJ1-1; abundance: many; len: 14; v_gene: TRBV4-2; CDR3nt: TGTGCCAGCAGCCAAGATCTGATGAACACTGAAGCTTTCTTT; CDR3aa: CASSQDLMNTEAFF
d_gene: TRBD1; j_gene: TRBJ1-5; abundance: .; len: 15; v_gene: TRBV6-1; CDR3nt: TGTGCCAGCAGTGGGGGGACAGCGGGCAATCAGCCCCAGCATTTT; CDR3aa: CASSGGTAGNQPQHF
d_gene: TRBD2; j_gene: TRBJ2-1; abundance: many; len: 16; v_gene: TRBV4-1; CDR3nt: TGCGCCAGCAGCCACGGGGGGTGGGGCTCACGAAATGAGCAGTTCTTC; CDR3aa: CASSHGGWGSRNEQFF
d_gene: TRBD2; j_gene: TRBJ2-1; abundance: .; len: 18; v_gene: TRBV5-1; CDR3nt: TGCGCCAGCAGCTTGGCCCTGATAACTAGCGGGGTATTCAATGAGCAGTTCTTC; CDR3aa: CASSLALITSGVFNEQFF
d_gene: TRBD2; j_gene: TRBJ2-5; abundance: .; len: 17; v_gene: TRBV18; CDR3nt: TGTGCCAGCTCACCAGGTTGGGAAGCGGGGGAGCAAGAGACCCAGTACTTC; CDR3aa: CASSPGWEAGEQETQYF